This TCR beta chain was captured in a study of vaccination effects on CD4 cells after COVID-19. Findings and limits, study-wide: Convalescent patients were scarce in the study, and it lacked early post-infection timepoints.

Clones were read by immunoSEQ multiplex PCR, and TCRdb kept only the in-frame ones, dropping some. The sample carries 25,000 to 30,000 clones, around 75% recorded once. The germline V gene has CDR1 SGHDT and CDR2 YYEEEE. V was pared by 3 bases and J by 2 bases, with 1 base of the junction left unmatched. The CDR3 contains 16 residues. Regarding this clone: What it binds is unknown.

ViraFEST expansion of antigen-specific CD4+ T cells with viral peptide pools preceded sequencing. Following culture for nine to ten days, CD4+ T cells were isolated. Each participant received a vaccine that was either BNT162b2 or mRNA-1273, given as two doses. Nobody among the vaccine recipients had prior SARS-CoV-2 infection (nucleocapsid antibodies were negative). Wells each received 1.8 million or so PBMC, cultured with 10 IU/ml IL-2 and around 9.8 ug/ml peptides. The input for sequencing was CD4+ T cells from PBMCs cultured with HCoV-229E spike peptides, taken after COVID-19 vaccination. V is TRBV5-6 and J is TRBJ2-1; 14 nucleotides line up with TRBD2. This TCR came from a human donor who received a COVID-19 vaccine. As DNA, the CDR3 is TGTGCCAGCAGCTGGGGACTAGCGGGGGCCTACAATGAGCAGTTCTTC. Its translation: CASSWGLAGAYNEQFF. Using reference TRBV5-6 and TRBJ2-1 for the parts outside the CDR3, the full variable domain is DAGVTQSPTHLIKTRGQQVTLRCSPKSGHDTVSWYQQALGQGPQFIFQYYEEEERQRGNFPDRFSGHQFPNYSSELNVNALLLGDSALYLCASSWGLAGAYNEQFFGPGTRLTVL.